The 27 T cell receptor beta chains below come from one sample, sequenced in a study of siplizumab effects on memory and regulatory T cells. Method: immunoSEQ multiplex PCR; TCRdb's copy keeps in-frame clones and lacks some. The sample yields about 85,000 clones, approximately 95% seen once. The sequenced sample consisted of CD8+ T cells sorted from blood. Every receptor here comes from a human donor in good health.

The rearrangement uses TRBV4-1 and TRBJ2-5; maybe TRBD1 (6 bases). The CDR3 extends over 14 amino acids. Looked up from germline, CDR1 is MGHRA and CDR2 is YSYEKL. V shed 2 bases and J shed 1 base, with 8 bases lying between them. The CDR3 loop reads CASSQQGLQETQYF. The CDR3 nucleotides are TGCGCCAGCAGCCAACAGGGGCTCCAAGAGACCCAGTACTTC.

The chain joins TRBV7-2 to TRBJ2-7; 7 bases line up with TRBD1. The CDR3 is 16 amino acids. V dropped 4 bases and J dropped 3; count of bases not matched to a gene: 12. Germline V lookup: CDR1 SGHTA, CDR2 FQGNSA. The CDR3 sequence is CASSSEVRGPYYEQYF. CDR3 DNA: TGTGCCAGCAGCTCGGAAGTAAGGGGGCCATACTACGAGCAGTACTTC.

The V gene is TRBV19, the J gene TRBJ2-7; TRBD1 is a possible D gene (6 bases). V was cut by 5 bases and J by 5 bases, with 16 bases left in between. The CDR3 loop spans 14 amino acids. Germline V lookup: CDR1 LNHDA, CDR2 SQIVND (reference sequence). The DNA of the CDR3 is TGTGCCAGTAGTCGAGAACAGGGAAGGAACGAGCAGTACTTC. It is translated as CASSREQGRNEQYF.

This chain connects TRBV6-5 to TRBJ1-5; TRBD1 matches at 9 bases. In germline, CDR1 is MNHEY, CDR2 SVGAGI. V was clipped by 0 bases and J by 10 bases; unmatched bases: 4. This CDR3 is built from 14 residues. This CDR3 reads CASSYSRTGVPQHF. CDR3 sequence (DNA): TGTGCCAGCAGTTACTCTAGGACAGGGGTTCCCCAGCATTTT.

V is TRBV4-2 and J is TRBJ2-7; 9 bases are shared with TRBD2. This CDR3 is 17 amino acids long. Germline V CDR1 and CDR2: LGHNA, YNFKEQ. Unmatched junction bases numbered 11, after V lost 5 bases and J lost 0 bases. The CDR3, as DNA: TGTGCCAGCAGCGAAAACGGGCTAGCGGGAATCTCCTACGAGCAGTACTTC. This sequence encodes CASSENGLAGISYEQYF.

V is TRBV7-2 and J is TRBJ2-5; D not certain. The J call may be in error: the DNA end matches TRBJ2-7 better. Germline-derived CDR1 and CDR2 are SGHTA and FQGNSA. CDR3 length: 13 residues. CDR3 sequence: CASKTELSYEQYF. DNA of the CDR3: TGTGCCAGCAAAACAGAACTCTCCTACGAGCAGTACTTC.

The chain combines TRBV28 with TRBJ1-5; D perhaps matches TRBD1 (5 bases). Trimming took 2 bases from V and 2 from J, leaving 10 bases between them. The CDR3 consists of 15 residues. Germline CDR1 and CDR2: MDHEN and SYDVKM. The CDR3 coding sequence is TGTGCCAGCAGTTTAGTAGGGGACGGCAATCAGCCCCAGCATTTT. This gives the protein CASSLVGDGNQPQHF.

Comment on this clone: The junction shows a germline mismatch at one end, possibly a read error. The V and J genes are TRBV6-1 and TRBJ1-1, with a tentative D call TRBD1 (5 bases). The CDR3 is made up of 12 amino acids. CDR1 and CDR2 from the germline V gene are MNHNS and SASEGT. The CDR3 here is CAVQEPGLRLCF. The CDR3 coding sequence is TGTGCCGTACAAGAGCCAGGGTTACGACTCTGTTTT.

The CDR3 DNA is TGTGCCAGCAGTTTAGGGAGCCACTACGAGCAGTACTTC. Amino acid sequence: CASSLGSHYEQYF. The chain couples TRBV27 to TRBJ2-5, with D possibly TRBD2 on 5 matching bases. The J call is uncertain, as TRBJ2-7 better fits the DNA end. The germline gives CDR1 MNHEY, CDR2 SMNVEV (reference sequence). This CDR3 spans 13 amino acids.

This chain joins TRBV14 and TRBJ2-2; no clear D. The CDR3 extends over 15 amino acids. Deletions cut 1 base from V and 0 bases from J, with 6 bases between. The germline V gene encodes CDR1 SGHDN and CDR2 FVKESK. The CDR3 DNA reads TGTGCCAGCAGCCAAGCCCCGGCGAACACCGGGGAGCTGTTTTTT. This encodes CASSQAPANTGELFF.

This CDR3 reads CASSLMESYEQYF. In DNA form, the CDR3 reads TGTGCCAGCAGTCTTATGGAATCCTACGAGCAGTACTTC. The chain uses TRBV7-3 and TRBJ2-7; the D is unclear. The CDR3 covers 13 residues. V dropped 6 bases and J dropped 1 base, with 10 bases sitting between them. In germline, CDR1 is SGHTA, CDR2 FQGTGA.

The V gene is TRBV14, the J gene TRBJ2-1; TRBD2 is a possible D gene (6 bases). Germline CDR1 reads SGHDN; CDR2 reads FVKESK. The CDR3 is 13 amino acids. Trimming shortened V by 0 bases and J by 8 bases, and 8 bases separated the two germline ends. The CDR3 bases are TGTGCCAGCAGCCAAGAGGAGGGGCATGAGCAGTTCTTC. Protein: CASSQEEGHEQFF.

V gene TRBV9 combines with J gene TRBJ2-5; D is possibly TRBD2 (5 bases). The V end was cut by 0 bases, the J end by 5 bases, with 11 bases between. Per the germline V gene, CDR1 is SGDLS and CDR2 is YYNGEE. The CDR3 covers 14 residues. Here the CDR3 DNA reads TGTGCCAGCAGCGTAGGTACTAGTGGTGAGACCCAGTACTTC. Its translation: CASSVGTSGETQYF. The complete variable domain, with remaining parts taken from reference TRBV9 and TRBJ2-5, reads DSGVTQTPKHLITATGQRVTLRCSPRSGDLSVYWYQQSLDQGLQFLIQYYNGEERAKGNILERFSAQQFPDLHSELNLSSLELGDSALYFCASSVGTSGETQYFGPGTRLLVL.

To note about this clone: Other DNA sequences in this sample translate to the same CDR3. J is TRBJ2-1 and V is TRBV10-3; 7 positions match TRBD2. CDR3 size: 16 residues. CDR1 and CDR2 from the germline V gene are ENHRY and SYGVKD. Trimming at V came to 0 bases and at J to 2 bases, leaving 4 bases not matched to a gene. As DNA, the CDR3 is TGTGCCATCAGTGAGTCGATGGCGGGGGCCTACAATGAGCAGTTCTTC. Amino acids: CAISESMAGAYNEQFF.

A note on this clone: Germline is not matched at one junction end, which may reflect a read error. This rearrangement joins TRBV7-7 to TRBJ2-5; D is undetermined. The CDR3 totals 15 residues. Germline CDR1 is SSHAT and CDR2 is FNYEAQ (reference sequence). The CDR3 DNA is TGTGCTAGCAGCTTAGAACCGACTTACCAAGAGACCCAGTACTTC. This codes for CASSLEPTYQETQYF.

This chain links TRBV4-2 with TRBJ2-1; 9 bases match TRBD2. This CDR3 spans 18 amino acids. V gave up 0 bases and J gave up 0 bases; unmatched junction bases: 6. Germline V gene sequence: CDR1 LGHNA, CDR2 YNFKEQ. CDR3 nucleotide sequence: TGTGCCAGCAGCCAAGATCGGGCGGGAGGGGACTCCTACAATGAGCAGTTCTTC. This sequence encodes CASSQDRAGGDSYNEQFF.

The CDR3 protein is CASSQVWDGNTIYF. CDR3 bases: TGTGCCAGCAGCCAAGTCTGGGATGGAAACACCATATATTTT. J is TRBJ1-3 and V is TRBV14; D remains unclear. V lost 1 base and J lost 3, with 7 bases in between. CDR3 size: 14 residues. Germline CDR1 is SGHDN and CDR2 is FVKESK.

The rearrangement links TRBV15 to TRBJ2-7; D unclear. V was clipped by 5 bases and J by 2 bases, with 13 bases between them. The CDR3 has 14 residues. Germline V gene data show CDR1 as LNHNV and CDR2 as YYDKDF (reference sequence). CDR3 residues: CATSRRSETYEQYF. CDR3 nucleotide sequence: TGTGCCACCAGCCGCCGGTCTGAGACCTACGAGCAGTACTTC.

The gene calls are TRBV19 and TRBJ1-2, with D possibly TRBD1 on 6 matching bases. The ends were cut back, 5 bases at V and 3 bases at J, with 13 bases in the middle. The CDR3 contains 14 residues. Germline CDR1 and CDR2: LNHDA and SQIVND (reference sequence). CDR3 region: CASSAYRVDYGYTF. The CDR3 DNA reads TGTGCCAGTAGTGCCTACAGGGTTGACTATGGCTACACCTTC.

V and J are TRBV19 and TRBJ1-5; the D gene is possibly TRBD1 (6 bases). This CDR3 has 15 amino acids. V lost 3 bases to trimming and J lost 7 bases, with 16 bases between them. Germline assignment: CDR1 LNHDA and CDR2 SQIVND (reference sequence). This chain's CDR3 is CASSIGGRSMQPQHF. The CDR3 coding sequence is TGTGCCAGTAGTATCGGGGGGCGAAGTATGCAGCCCCAGCATTTT.

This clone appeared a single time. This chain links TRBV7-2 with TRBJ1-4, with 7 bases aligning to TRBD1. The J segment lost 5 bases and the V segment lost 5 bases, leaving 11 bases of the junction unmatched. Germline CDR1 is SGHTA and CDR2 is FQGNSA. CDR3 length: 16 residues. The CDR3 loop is CASSPKSTGENEKLFF. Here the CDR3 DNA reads TGTGCCAGCAGCCCCAAGAGCACAGGGGAAAATGAAAAACTGTTTTTT.

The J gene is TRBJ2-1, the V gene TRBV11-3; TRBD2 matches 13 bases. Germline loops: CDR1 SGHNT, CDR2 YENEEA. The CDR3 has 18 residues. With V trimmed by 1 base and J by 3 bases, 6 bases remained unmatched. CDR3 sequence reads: CASSLGTSGSILYNEQFF. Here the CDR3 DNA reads TGTGCCAGCAGCTTAGGGACTAGCGGGAGCATTCTCTACAATGAGCAGTTCTTC.

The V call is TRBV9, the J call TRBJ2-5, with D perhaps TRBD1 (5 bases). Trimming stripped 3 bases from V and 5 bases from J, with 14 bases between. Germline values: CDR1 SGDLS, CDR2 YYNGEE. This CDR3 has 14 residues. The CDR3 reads CASSGSGARETQYF. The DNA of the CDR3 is TGTGCCAGCAGCGGGAGTGGGGCCCGGGAGACCCAGTACTTC. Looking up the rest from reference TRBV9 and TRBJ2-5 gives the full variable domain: DSGVTQTPKHLITATGQRVTLRCSPRSGDLSVYWYQQSLDQGLQFLIQYYNGEERAKGNILERFSAQQFPDLHSELNLSSLELGDSALYFCASSGSGARETQYFGPGTRLLVL.

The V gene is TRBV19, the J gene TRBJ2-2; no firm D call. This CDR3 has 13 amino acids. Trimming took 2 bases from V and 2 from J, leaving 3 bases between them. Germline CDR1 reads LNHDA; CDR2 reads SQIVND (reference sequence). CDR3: CASSIPNTGELFF. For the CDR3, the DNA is TGTGCCAGTAGTATACCAAACACCGGGGAGCTGTTTTTT.

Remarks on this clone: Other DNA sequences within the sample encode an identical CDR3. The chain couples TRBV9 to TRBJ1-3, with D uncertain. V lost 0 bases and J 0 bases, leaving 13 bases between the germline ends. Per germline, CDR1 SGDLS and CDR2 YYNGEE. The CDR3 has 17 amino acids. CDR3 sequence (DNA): TGTGCCAGCAGCGTAGGGGCCTCTCTCAGCTCTGGAAACACCATATATTTT. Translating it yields CASSVGASLSSGNTIYF. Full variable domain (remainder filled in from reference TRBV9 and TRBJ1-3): DSGVTQTPKHLITATGQRVTLRCSPRSGDLSVYWYQQSLDQGLQFLIQYYNGEERAKGNILERFSAQQFPDLHSELNLSSLELGDSALYFCASSVGASLSSGNTIYFGEGSWLTVV.

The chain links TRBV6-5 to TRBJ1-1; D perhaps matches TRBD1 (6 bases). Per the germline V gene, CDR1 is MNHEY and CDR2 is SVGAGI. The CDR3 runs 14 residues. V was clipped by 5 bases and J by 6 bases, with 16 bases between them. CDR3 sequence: CASSRTGQGSEAFF. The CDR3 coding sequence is TGTGCCAGCAGTCGAACGGGACAAGGCTCTGAAGCTTTCTTT.

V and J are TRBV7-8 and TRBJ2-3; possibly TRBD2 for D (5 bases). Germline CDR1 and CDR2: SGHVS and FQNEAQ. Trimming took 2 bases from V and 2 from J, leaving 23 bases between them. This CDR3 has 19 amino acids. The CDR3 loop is CASSLLDYRVLSLTDTQYF. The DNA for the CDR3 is TGTGCCAGCAGCTTATTAGACTACCGTGTTCTCTCCCTCACAGATACGCAGTATTTT.